The rows below give T cell receptor beta chains drawn from one sample of a study of blood T cell repertoires in COVID-19. This table comes from immunoSEQ multiplex PCR, and its TCRdb copy is limited to in-frame clones, with some not included. The sample has over 200,000 clones, 75% to 85% seen once; the top ten hold 2% to 2.5%. The sample comprised peripheral blood. The receptor source for this set is a middle-aged man who had recovered from COVID-19. Both conserved end residues are trimmed from each CDR3. The order of the fields is V gene, J gene, clone size, D gene, CDR3 protein. The D gene is left open where the match is weak. Size is omitted from some rows. Given values are once, few, many or a class for expanded clones.

v_call: TRBV25-1
j_call: TRBJ2-1
clone_size: -
d_call: TRBD2
cdr3_aa: ASSDAGGAHNEQF

v_call: TRBV11-3
j_call: TRBJ2-5
clone_size: -
d_call: -
cdr3_aa: ASSLTRWETQY

v_call: TRBV15
j_call: TRBJ2-7
clone_size: -
d_call: -
cdr3_aa: ATSARDISYEQY

v_call: TRBV7-8
j_call: TRBJ2-1
clone_size: once
d_call: TRBD2
cdr3_aa: ASSSGLAGGEQF

v_call: TRBV6-6
j_call: TRBJ2-7
clone_size: -
d_call: TRBD2
cdr3_aa: ASSWGGGAEQY

v_call: TRBV14
j_call: TRBJ2-1
clone_size: -
d_call: -
cdr3_aa: ASSQGGSGHYNEQF

v_call: TRBV5-1
j_call: TRBJ1-1
clone_size: few
d_call: -
cdr3_aa: ASSVPEGTEAF

v_call: TRBV5-1
j_call: TRBJ1-1
clone_size: -
d_call: TRBD1
cdr3_aa: ASSLGQGVPEAF

v_call: TRBV6-5
j_call: TRBJ1-1
clone_size: -
d_call: -
cdr3_aa: ATSMGGDTEAF

v_call: TRBV5-5
j_call: TRBJ2-7
clone_size: -
d_call: TRBD1
cdr3_aa: ASSWGQGKAGEQY

v_call: TRBV2
j_call: TRBJ2-1
clone_size: -
d_call: -
cdr3_aa: ASSEIQGGNEQF